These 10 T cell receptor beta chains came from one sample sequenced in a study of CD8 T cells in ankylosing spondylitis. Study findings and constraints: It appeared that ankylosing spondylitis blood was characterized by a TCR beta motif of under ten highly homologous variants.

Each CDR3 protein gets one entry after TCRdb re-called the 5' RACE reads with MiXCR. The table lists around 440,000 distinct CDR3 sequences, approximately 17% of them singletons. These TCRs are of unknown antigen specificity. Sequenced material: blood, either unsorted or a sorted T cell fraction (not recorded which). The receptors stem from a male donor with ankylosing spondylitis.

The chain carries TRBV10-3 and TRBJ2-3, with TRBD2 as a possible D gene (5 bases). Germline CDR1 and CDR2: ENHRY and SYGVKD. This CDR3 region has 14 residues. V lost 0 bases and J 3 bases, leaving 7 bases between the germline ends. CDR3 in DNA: TGTGCCATCAGTGAGTCAGCGGTAACAGATACGCAGTATTTT. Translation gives CAISESAVTDTQYF.

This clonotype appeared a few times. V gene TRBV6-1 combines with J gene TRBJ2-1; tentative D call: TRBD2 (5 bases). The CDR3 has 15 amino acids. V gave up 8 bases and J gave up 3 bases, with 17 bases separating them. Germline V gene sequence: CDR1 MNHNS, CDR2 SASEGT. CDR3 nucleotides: TGTGCCAGCGCTCCCCGGGGTCTAGACTACAATGAGCAGTTCTTC. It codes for CASAPRGLDYNEQFF.

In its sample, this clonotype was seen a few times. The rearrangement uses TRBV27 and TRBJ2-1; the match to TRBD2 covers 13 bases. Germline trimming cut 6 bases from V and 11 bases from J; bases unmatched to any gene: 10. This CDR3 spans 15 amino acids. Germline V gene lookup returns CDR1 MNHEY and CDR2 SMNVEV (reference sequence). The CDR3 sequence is CASSRRGLAGAKQFF. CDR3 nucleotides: TGTGCCAGCAGCAGACGAGGACTAGCGGGGGCGAAGCAGTTCTTC.

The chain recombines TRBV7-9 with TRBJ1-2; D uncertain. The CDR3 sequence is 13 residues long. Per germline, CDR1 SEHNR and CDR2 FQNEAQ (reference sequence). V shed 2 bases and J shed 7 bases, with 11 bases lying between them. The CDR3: CASSLREETGYTF. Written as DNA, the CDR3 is TGTGCCAGCAGCTTAAGGGAGGAAACTGGCTACACCTTC.

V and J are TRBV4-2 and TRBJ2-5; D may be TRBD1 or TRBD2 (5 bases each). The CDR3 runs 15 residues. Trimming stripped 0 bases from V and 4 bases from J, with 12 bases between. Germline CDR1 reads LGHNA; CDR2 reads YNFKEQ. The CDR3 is CASSQEGGGGETQYF. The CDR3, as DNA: TGTGCCAGCAGCCAAGAAGGTGGGGGTGGAGAGACCCAGTACTTC.

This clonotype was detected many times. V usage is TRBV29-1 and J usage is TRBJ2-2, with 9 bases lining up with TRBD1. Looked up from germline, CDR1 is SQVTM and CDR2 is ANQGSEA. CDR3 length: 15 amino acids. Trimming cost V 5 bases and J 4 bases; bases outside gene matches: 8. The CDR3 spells CSVSPGQGFTGELFF. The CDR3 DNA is TGCAGCGTTTCGCCGGGACAGGGATTCACCGGGGAGCTGTTTTTT.

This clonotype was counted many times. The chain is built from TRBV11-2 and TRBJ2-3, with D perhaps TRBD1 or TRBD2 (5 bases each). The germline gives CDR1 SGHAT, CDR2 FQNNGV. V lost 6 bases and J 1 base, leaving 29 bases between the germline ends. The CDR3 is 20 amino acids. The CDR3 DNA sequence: TGTGCCAGCAGTTCCCCGTCCGGGACCACCCCATCCCTTCGCACAGATACGCAGTATTTT. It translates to CASSSPSGTTPSLRTDTQYF.

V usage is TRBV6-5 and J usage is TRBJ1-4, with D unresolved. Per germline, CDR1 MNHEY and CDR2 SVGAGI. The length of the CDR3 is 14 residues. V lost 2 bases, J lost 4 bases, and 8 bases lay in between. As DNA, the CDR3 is TGTGCCAGCAGTTACCGGGGTCTTAATGAAAAACTGTTTTTT. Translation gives CASSYRGLNEKLFF.

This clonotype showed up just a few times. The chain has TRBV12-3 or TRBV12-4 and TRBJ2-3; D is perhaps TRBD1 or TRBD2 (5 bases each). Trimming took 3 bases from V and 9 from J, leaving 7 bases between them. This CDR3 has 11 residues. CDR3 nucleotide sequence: TGTGCCAGCAGTTTGAGGGGAACGCAGTATTTT. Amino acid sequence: CASSLRGTQYF.

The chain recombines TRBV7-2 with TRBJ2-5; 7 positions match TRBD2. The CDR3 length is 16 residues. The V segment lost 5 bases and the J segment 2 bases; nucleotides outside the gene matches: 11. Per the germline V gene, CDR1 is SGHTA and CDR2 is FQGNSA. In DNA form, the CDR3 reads TGTGCCAGCAGCACCAAAGTAGCGGGTGGACAAGAGACCCAGTACTTC. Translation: CASSTKVAGGQETQYF.